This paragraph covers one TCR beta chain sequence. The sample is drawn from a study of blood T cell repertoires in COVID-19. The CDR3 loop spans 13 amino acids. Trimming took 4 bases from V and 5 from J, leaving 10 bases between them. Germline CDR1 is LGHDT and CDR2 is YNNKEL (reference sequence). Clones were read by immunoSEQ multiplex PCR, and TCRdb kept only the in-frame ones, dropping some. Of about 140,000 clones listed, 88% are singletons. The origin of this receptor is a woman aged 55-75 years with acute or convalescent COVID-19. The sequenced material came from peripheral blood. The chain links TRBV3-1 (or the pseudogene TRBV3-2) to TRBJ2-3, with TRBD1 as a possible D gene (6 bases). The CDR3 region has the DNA TGTGCCAGCAGCCCTAACAGGGTAGATACGCAGTATTTT. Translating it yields CASSPNRVDTQYF.